The 23 T cell receptor beta chains given below trace back to one sample, sequenced in a study of blood T cell repertoires in COVID-19. Profiled with immunoSEQ multiplex PCR; TCRdb holds only in-frame clones, not every one. The table shows about 190,000 clones, with about 77% occurring only once. Sequences were obtained from peripheral blood. The receptor set was obtained from a woman aged 80 or older with active or convalescent COVID-19.

The rearrangement uses TRBV19 and TRBJ2-1; D remains unclear. Trimming shortened V by 1 base and J by 1 base, and 5 bases separated the two germline ends. The CDR3 covers 14 residues. Germline V CDR1 and CDR2: LNHDA, SQIVND (reference sequence). Here the CDR3 DNA reads TGTGCCAGTAGTATAGCTCTTTCCTACAATGAGCAGTTCTTC. This codes for CASSIALSYNEQFF. Together with reference TRBV19 and TRBJ2-1, the CDR3 gives the full variable domain: DGGITQSPKYLFRKEGQNVTLSCEQNLNHDAMYWYRQDPGQGLRLIYYSQIVNDFQKGDIAEGYSVSREKKESFPLTVTSAQKNPTAFYLCASSIALSYNEQFFGPGTRLTVL.

The chain links TRBV27 to TRBJ2-1; possible D gene TRBD1, 5 bases. V was cut by 7 bases and J by 4 bases, with 11 bases left in between. This CDR3 is 13 amino acids long. CDR1 and CDR2 (germline): MNHEY, SMNVEV (reference sequence). The CDR3: CASTNRWYNEQFF. For the CDR3, the DNA is TGTGCCAGCACTAACAGGTGGTACAATGAGCAGTTCTTC.

The rearrangement joins TRBV29-1 to TRBJ1-1; D unclear. This CDR3 is 11 amino acids long. V gave up 4 bases and J gave up 10 bases, with 13 bases separating them. CDR1 is SQVTM and CDR2 is ANQGSEA in the germline V gene. For the CDR3, the DNA is TGCAGCGTTGTTCCCGCGGTTGGAGCTTTCTTT. Encoded protein: CSVVPAVGAFF.

The chain employs TRBV2 and TRBJ1-4; D gene ambiguous. V was trimmed by 6 bases and J by 5 bases, leaving 16 bases between them. This CDR3 region has 15 residues. Germline lookup yields CDR1 SNHLY and CDR2 FYNNEI. The chain's CDR3 is CASSPNGDKNEKLFF. As DNA, the CDR3 is TGTGCCAGCAGCCCTAACGGGGATAAAAATGAAAAACTGTTTTTT.

This clone appeared once. This chain uses TRBV5-8 with TRBJ1-6; D is uncertain. The V end was cut by 4 bases, the J end by 14 bases, with 7 bases between. CDR3 length: 10 residues. The germline V gene has CDR1 SGHTS and CDR2 YDEGEE. CDR3 loop: CASSPPALHF. CDR3 DNA: TGTGCCAGCAGCCCCCCAGCCCTCCACTTT.

This clone came up a few times. The CDR3 region is CASRGAGELFF. The CDR3 nucleotides are TGCGCCAGCAGAGGGGCCGGGGAGCTGTTTTTT. This rearrangement joins TRBV10-2 to TRBJ2-2; D possibly corresponds to TRBD1 (5 bases). Per the germline V gene, CDR1 is WSHSY and CDR2 is SAAADI. The CDR3 covers 11 residues. Trimming took off 6 bases at V and 6 bases at J, with 5 bases between the two ends.

This clone was recorded once. J is TRBJ1-2 and V is TRBV5-1; TRBD1 aligns across 9 bases. The ends lost 0 bases at V and 7 bases at J; junction bases unmatched: 4. There are 14 residues in the CDR3. Germline CDR1 is SGHRS and CDR2 is YFSETQ. The CDR3 DNA reads TGCGCCAGCAGCTTGGACCGGACAGGGGTTGGCTACACCTTC. It codes for CASSLDRTGVGYTF.

The chain carries TRBV5-8 and TRBJ2-1; possible D gene TRBD1, 5 bases. The CDR3 is 15 residues long. From germline, CDR1 is SGHTS and CDR2 YDEGEE. Trimming removed 0 bases from V and 8 bases from J, with 15 bases in between. The CDR3 loop reads CASSLVGAAPDEQFF. CDR3 sequence (DNA): TGTGCCAGCAGCTTGGTTGGGGCTGCGCCCGATGAGCAGTTCTTC.

Only a few counts were recorded for this clone. The chain combines TRBV28 with TRBJ1-3; D call uncertain. Germline V lookup: CDR1 MDHEN, CDR2 SYDVKM. CDR3 length: 14 amino acids. V was clipped by 2 bases and J by 4 bases, with 9 bases between them. The CDR3 region has the DNA TGTGCCAGCAGTTTAGGCGGTGGAGGAAACACCATATATTTT. Protein: CASSLGGGGNTIYF.

V and J are TRBV19 and TRBJ1-6, with no clear D. The CDR3 totals 16 residues. Germline values: CDR1 LNHDA, CDR2 SQIVND (reference sequence). V was cut by 5 bases and J by 3 bases, with 14 bases left in between. The DNA for the CDR3 is TGTGCCAGTAGTCCCCGGAGGACCGACTATAATTCACCCCTCCACTTT. Amino acids: CASSPRRTDYNSPLHF.

CDR3 in amino acids: CATQEAGAISEAFF. CDR3 nucleotides: TGTGCCACCCAGGAGGCGGGGGCAATCTCTGAAGCTTTCTTT. The chain employs TRBV24-1 and TRBJ1-1, with D perhaps matching TRBD1 (6 bases). The CDR3 runs to 14 residues. Trimming pared 9 bases from V and 6 bases from J, leaving 19 bases between. Per the germline V gene, CDR1 is KGHDR and CDR2 is SFDVKD.

The chain couples TRBV7-8 to TRBJ2-3, with a weak D call TRBD2 (6 bases). Trimming pared 6 bases from V and 1 base from J, leaving 14 bases between. The V gene's germline CDR1 is SGHVS and CDR2 FQNEAQ. This CDR3 contains 15 residues. Here the CDR3 reads CASSPPGLGTDTQYF. In DNA form, the CDR3 reads TGTGCCAGCAGTCCTCCGGGACTCGGCACAGATACGCAGTATTTT.

Note on this clone: With a much larger clone just one base away, this may be a read error. This rearrangement joins TRBV3-1 (or the pseudogene TRBV3-2) to TRBJ2-2; tentative D call: TRBD1 (5 bases). The CDR3 sequence is 14 residues long. Trimming removed 7 bases from V and 6 bases from J, with 15 bases in between. The germline V gene encodes CDR1 LGHDT and CDR2 YNNKEL (reference sequence). CDR3 sequence reads: CASKGDDRAGELFF. The CDR3 DNA reads TGTGCCAGCAAAGGGGATGATCGGGCCGGGGAGCTGTTTTTT.

This clone was observed a few times. J is TRBJ1-4 and V is TRBV14; no definite D call. This CDR3 spans 13 amino acids. CDR1 is SGHDN, CDR2 FVKESK, per germline. V dropped 9 bases and J dropped 5 bases, with 13 bases sitting between them. The CDR3 region is CASKGGPNEKLFF. DNA of the CDR3: TGTGCCAGTAAAGGAGGTCCGAATGAAAAACTGTTTTTT. The variable domain in full, with the rest retrieved from reference TRBV14 and TRBJ1-4, is EAGVTQFPSHSVIEKGQTVTLRCDPISGHDNLYWYRRVMGKEIKFLLHFVKESKQDESGMPNNRFLAERTGGTYSTLKVQPAELEDSGVYFCASKGGPNEKLFFGSGTQLSVL.

A few counts support this clone. The chain has TRBV11-2 and TRBJ1-1; possible D gene TRBD1, 5 bases. CDR3 size: 13 residues. Germline V CDR1 and CDR2: SGHAT, FQNNGV. V was trimmed by 3 bases and J by 3 bases, leaving 8 bases between them. CDR3 nucleotide sequence: TGTGCCAGCAGCTTTCAGGGCGACACTGAAGCTTTCTTT. The encoded protein is CASSFQGDTEAFF.

This clone showed up just a few times. The chain is built from TRBV6-1 and TRBJ2-1; 8 bases agree with TRBD2. Germline-derived CDR1 and CDR2 are MNHNS and SASEGT. V shed 2 bases and J 12 bases; nucleotides not matched to a gene: 6. This CDR3 has 13 residues. The CDR3 region has the DNA TGTGCCAGCAGTGAAACTAGCGGCATCGGGCAGTTCTTC. Translation gives CASSETSGIGQFF.

The CDR3 sequence: CASSPRGVSETQYF. The CDR3 coding sequence is TGTGCCAGCAGCCCCCGGGGGGTTTCGGAGACCCAGTACTTC. The chain combines TRBV9 with TRBJ2-5, with 7 bases identical to TRBD2. With V trimmed by 4 bases and J by 5 bases, 8 bases remained unmatched. Germline CDR1 SGDLS, CDR2 YYNGEE. This CDR3 contains 14 residues.

This chain connects TRBV21-1 to TRBJ1-5. TRBV21-1 is a known pseudogene. This CDR3 is 15 amino acids long. The CDR3 DNA is TGTGCCAGCAGCGTACCGGGACTGAACCATCAGCCCCAGCATTTT. Its translation: CASSVPGLNHQPQHF.

This chain uses TRBV6-5 with TRBJ2-5, with a possible D match to TRBD2 (6 bases). The length of the CDR3 is 13 residues. V was trimmed by 6 bases and J by 4 bases, leaving 12 bases between them. CDR1 is MNHEY, CDR2 SVGAGI, per germline. The CDR3 DNA reads TGTGCCAGCAGGACGGGGGTCCGAGAGACCCAGTACTTC. As protein: CASRTGVRETQYF.

The chain couples TRBV5-4 to TRBJ2-2, with D maybe TRBD2 (6 bases). The CDR3 totals 16 residues. Between the trimmed V and J ends, which lost 6 bases and 0 bases, there was a span of 15 bases. Germline V gene sequence: CDR1 SGHNT, CDR2 YYREEE (reference sequence). CDR3 bases: TGTGCCAGCACTACTGGGGGGTTGTCGAACACCGGGGAGCTGTTTTTT. It is translated as CASTTGGLSNTGELFF.

This sequence joins TRBV3-1 (or the pseudogene TRBV3-2) and TRBJ2-1; tentative D call: TRBD1 (6 bases). V dropped 2 bases and J dropped 7 bases, with 9 bases sitting between them. Germline V gene sequence: CDR1 LGHDT, CDR2 YNNKEL (reference sequence). There are 13 residues in the CDR3. The CDR3 bases are TGTGCCAGCAGCCAATCTACAGGGAATGAGCAGTTCTTC. Translation: CASSQSTGNEQFF.

This clone was observed a single time. V and J are TRBV7-8 and TRBJ2-7; a possible D gene is TRBD1 (6 bases). V gave up 5 bases and J gave up 10 bases, with 12 bases separating them. Germline V gives CDR1 SGHVS, CDR2 FQNEAQ. This CDR3 comprises 11 residues. The DNA for the CDR3 is TGTGCCAGCAGCGCCCCACAGGGCCAGTACTTC. The encoded protein is CASSAPQGQYF.

The chain employs TRBV5-8 and TRBJ1-5; unclear D gene. Germline CDR1 SGHTS, CDR2 YDEGEE. The CDR3 totals 14 residues. V lost 0 bases, J lost 7 bases, and 11 bases lay in between. The CDR3, as DNA: TGTGCCAGCAGCTTGGGTCGGTCTCTACAGCCCCAGCATTTT. Amino acids: CASSLGRSLQPQHF.